Included here is one TCR beta chain sequence, with context. Antigen unknown. This table comes from immunoSEQ multiplex PCR, and its TCRdb copy is limited to in-frame clones, with some not included. The sample consists of 120,000 or so clones, 80% to 90% of them appearing once. The germline V and J ends were trimmed by 1 base and 0 bases, with 12 bases remaining between them. Germline V gives CDR1 SGHDN, CDR2 FVKESK. The CDR3 sequence is 16 residues long. These data come from a study of T cell responses to AZD1222 COVID-19 vaccine. Broader study findings: Repertoire sampling was restricted to post-peak T cell response timepoints.

This chain connects TRBV14 to TRBJ1-2, with D unclear. The source is an adult in good health. The material sequenced was peripheral blood, taken on day 0 of AZD1222 vaccination. The CDR3 nucleotides read TGTGCCAGCAGCCAAGGTTTTTCAGTGGCTAACTATGGCTACACCTTC. It is translated as CASSQGFSVANYGYTF.